This TCR beta chain is drawn from a study of blood T cell repertoires in COVID-19. In the study overall: Italy, Spain and the United States were the sources of the convalescent and acute COVID-19 samples. T cells, B-cell-depleted T cells, or PBMCs provided the cDNA or gDNA that served as material.

Authors' processing steps: Reference gene primer amplification in the assay estimated nucleated cell counts. Produced via immunoSEQ multiplex PCR; TCRdb's table is partial and in-frame only. Clone size and the V and J calls come from that table; the DNA yielded D and trimming. The repertoire holds tens of thousands of clones, under 85% seen once, with 9.8% in the top ten. This CDR3 comprises 12 residues. Germline loops: CDR1 MDHEN, CDR2 SYDVKM. V gave up 5 bases and J gave up 12 bases; unmatched junction bases: 7. This chain connects TRBV28 to TRBJ1-1, with 9 bases lining up with TRBD1. The sequencing input was peripheral blood. The TCR comes from a woman aged 50 to 65 with acute or convalescent COVID-19. Here the CDR3 DNA reads TGTGCCAGCAGTCTATCGGGACAGGGTACTTTCTTT. Translation gives CASSLSGQGTFF.